This passage covers 2 T cell receptor beta chains from one sample sequenced in a study of beta chain features in type 1 diabetes. General study results and limits: Patients with Type 1 diabetes showed moderately but significantly shorter TCRB CDR3s in all four CD4+ subsets.

Sequenced material consisted of expressed TCRB transcripts (all of the isolated RNA was reverse transcribed). The table came from immunoSEQ multiplex PCR; TCRdb's copy has only in-frame clones and leaves some out. The table shows hundreds of thousands of clones, with around 15% occurring only once. Their recognized antigens are unknown. Sequences were obtained from naive CD4+ T cells from blood. Source of these receptors: a man aged 18 to 29 with type 1 diabetes.

This clone was detected only a few times. This sequence joins TRBV7-2 and TRBJ1-5; a possible D gene is TRBD1 (6 bases). Germline values: CDR1 SGHTA, CDR2 FQGNSA. The CDR3 length is 15 residues. The V and J ends lost 0 bases and 6 bases respectively, with 12 bases between them. In nucleotides, the CDR3 is TGTGCCAGCAGCTTAGCAAGTTTACAGGGTCAGCCCCAGCATTTT. As protein: CASSLASLQGQPQHF.

This clone has just a few counts. CDR3 in DNA: TGTGCCAGCAGCCATCCTGGGGACGAAGCTTTCTTT. Translating gives CASSHPGDEAFF. The rearrangement joins TRBV9 to TRBJ1-1, with D perhaps TRBD1 (5 bases). From germline, CDR1 is SGDLS and CDR2 YYNGEE. This CDR3 contains 12 residues. V lost 4 bases to trimming and J lost 8 bases, with 12 bases between them.